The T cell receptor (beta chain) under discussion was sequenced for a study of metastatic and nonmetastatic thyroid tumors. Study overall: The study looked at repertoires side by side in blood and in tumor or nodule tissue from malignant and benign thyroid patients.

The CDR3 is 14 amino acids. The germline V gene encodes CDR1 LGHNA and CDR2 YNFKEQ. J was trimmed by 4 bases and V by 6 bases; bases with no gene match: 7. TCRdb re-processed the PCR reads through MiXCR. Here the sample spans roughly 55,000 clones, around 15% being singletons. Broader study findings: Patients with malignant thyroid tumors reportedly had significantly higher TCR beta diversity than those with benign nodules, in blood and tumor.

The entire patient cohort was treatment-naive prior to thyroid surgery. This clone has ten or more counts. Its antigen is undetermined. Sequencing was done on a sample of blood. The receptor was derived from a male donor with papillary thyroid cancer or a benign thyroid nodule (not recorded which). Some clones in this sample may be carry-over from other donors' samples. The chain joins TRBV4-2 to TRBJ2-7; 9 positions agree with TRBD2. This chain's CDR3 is CASSSSTSGYEQYF. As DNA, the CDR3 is TGTGCCAGCAGTTCCTCGACTAGCGGTTACGAGCAGTACTTC.